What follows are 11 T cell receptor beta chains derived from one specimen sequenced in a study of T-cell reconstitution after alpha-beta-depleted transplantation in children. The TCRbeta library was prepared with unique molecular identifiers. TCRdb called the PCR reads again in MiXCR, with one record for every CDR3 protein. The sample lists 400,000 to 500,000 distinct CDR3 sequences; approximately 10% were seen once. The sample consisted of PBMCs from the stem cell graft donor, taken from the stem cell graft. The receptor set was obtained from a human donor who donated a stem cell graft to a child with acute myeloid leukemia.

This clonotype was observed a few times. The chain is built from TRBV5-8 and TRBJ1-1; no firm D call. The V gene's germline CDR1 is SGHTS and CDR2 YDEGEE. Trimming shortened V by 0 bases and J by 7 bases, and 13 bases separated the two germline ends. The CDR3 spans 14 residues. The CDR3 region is CASSLGTRFGEAFF. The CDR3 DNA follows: TGTGCCAGCAGCTTGGGGACTCGGTTTGGTGAAGCTTTCTTT. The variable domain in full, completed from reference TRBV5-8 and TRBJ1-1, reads EAGVTQSPTHLIKTRGQQATLRCSPISGHTSVYWYQQALGLGLQFLLWYDEGEERNRGNFPPRFSGRQFPNYSSELNVNALELEDSALYLCASSLGTRFGEAFFGQGTRLTVV.

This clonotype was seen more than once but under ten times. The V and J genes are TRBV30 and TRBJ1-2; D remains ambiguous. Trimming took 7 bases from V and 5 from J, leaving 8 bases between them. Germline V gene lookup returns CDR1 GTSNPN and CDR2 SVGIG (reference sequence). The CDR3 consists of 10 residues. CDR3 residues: CASRAYGYTF. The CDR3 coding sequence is TGTGCCTCCCGGGCTTATGGCTACACCTTC.

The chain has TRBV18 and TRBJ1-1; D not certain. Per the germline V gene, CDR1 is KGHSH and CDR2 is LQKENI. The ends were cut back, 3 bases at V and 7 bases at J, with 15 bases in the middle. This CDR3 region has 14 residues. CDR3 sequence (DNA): TGTGCCAGCTCACCTCCCGGCACCTTGGGTGAAGCTTTCTTT. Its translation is CASSPPGTLGEAFF. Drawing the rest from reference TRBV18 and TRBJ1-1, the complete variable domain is NAGVMQNPRHLVRRRGQEARLRCSPMKGHSHVYWYRQLPEEGLKFMVYLQKENIIDESGMPKERFSAEFPKEGPSILRIQQVVRGDSAAYFCASSPPGTLGEAFFGQGTRLTVV.

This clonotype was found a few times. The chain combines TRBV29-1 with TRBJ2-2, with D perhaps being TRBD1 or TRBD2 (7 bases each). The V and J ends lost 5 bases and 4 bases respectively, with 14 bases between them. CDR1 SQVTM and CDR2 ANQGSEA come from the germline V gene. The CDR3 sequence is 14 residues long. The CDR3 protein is CSVRQGGTTGELFF. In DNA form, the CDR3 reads TGCAGCGTTAGACAGGGAGGGACCACCGGGGAGCTGTTTTTT.

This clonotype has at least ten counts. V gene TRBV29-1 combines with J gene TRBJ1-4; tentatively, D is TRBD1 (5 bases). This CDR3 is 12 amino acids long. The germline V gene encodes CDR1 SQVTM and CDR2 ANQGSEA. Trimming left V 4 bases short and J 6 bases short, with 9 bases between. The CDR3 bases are TGCAGCGTTGGGGCAGGGTATGAAAAACTGTTTTTT. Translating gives CSVGAGYEKLFF.

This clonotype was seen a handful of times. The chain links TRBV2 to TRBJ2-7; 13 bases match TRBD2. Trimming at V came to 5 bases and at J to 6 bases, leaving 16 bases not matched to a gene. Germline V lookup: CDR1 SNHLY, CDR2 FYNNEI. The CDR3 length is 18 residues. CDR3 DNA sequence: TGTGCCAGCAGTCTATCTGCACTAGCGGGGGGGCCTTCCGCCGAGCAGTACGTC. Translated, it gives CASSLSALAGGPSAEQYV.

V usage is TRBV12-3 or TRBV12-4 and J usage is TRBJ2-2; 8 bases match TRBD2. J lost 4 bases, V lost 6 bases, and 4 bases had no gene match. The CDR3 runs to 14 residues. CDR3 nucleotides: TGTGCCAGCAGACGGAGCGGGAGCACCGGGGAGCTGTTTTTT. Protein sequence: CASRRSGSTGELFF.

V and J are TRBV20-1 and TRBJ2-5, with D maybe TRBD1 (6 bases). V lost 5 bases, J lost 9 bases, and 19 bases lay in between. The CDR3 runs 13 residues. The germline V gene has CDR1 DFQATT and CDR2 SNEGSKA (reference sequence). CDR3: CSAPTDSPRSQYF. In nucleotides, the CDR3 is TGCAGTGCTCCAACGGACAGTCCTCGGTCCCAGTACTTC.

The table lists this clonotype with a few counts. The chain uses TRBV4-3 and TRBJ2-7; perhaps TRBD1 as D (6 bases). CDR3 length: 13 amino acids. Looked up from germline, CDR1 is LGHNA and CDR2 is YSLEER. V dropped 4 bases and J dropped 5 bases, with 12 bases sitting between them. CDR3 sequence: CASSRDTADEQYF. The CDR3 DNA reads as TGCGCCAGCAGCCGGGACACCGCGGACGAGCAGTACTTC.

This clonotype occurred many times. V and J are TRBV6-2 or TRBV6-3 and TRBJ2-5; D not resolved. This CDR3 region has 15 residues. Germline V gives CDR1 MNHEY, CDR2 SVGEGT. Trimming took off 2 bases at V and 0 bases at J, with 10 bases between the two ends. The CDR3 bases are TGTGCCAGCAGTTACGGCGGCGGACACCAAGAGACCCAGTACTTC. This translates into CASSYGGGHQETQYF.

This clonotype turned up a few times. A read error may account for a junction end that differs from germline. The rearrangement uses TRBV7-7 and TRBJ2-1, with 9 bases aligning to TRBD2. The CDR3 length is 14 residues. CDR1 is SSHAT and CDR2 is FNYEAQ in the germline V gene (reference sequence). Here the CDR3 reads CASSFSGLATEQFF. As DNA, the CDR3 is TGTGCTAGCAGCTTTTCGGGACTAGCAACTGAGCAGTTCTTC. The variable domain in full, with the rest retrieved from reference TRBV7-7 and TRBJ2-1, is GAGVSQSPRYKVTKRGQDVTLRCDPISSHATLYWYQQALGQGPEFLTYFNYEAQPDKSGLPSDRFSAERPEGSISTLTIQRTEQRDSAMYRCASSFSGLATEQFFGPGTRLTVL.